The TCR beta chain under discussion was sequenced for a study of early T cells in non-severe SARS-CoV-2 infection. On the study more broadly: Bulk RNA isolated from unsorted whole blood underwent sequencing; chains were not paired.

Separate cDNA molecules each had unique molecular identifiers attached to them. Using its own MiXCR run on the 5' RACE reads, TCRdb lists one record per CDR3 protein. The top ten clones hold approximately 8% of a sample with tens of thousands of distinct CDR3 sequences, around 4.6% of them seen once. This clonotype has ten or more counts. The antigen remains undetermined. General study points: Comparison of clonotypes with VDJdb favored anti-spike CD8 responses while missing private and CD4 specificities.

Germline assignment: CDR1 SGHAT and CDR2 FQNNGV. This CDR3 comprises 15 residues. V lost 1 base and J lost 6; bases outside the gene matches: 6. The source is an adult who was a healthcare worker with PCR-confirmed SARS-CoV-2 infection or an uninfected control (not recorded which). This chain uses TRBV11-2 with TRBJ2-1; 7 nucleotides agree with TRBD2. What was sequenced was whole blood. CDR3 in amino acids: CASSLVATSSNEQFF. The CDR3 coding sequence is TGTGCCAGCAGCTTAGTGGCGACTAGCAGCAATGAGCAGTTCTTC.